Listed here is a single TCR beta chain. What it recognizes is unknown. Its ends do not fully match the called genes, so a read error is possible. Additional DNA sequences in this sample encode the identical CDR3. The source of the sample is a study of radiotherapy plus CTLA-4 blockade in lung cancer. At the level of the study: Patients showed objective responses in 15% to 20% of cases, and disease control was achieved by less than 35%.

This CDR3 is built from 14 residues. Germline V gene sequence: CDR1 MDHEN, CDR2 SYDVKM. Enrolled patients, whose metastatic non-small-cell lung cancer was chemo-refractory, received focal radiation plus CTLA-4 blockade with ipilimumab. Produced via immunoSEQ multiplex PCR; TCRdb's table is partial and in-frame only. The data show roughly 55,000 clones, approximately 67% seen once. Study conclusions and caveats: In blood, after radiotherapy plus ipilimumab, tumor-derived TCR clones expanded. Among reported predictors of response, early blood T cell clone dynamics with interferon-beta performed best.

The TCR originated in a human donor with non-small cell lung cancer whose response to radiotherapy plus ipilimumab could not be evaluated. Sequences were derived from peripheral blood, sampled from a patient treated with radiotherapy plus ipilimumab. The chain uses TRBV28 and TRBJ2-7; 10 nucleotides align to TRBD1. The CDR3 region is CASRSGTGDYEQYF. The CDR3 bases are TGCGCCAGCAGGTCCGGGACAGGGGACTACGAGCAGTACTTC.